These 19 T cell receptor beta chains share one sample of origin, sequenced in a study of blood T cell repertoires in COVID-19. Clones were read by immunoSEQ multiplex PCR, and TCRdb kept only the in-frame ones, dropping some. Here the sample spans over 200,000 clones, approximately 90% being singletons. The sequenced sample consisted of PBMCs or T cells enriched from blood (not recorded which). The receptors derive from a young man who had recovered from COVID-19.

The chain is built from TRBV29-1 and TRBJ2-3; TRBD2 matches at 8 bases. Germline CDR1 and CDR2: SQVTM and ANQGSEA. Trimming at V came to 0 bases and at J to 1 base, leaving 6 bases not matched to a gene. This CDR3 has 16 amino acids. The CDR3, as DNA: TGCAGCGTTGAAGAAGGTTTGACTAGCGGCACAGATACGCAGTATTTT. It translates to CSVEEGLTSGTDTQYF.

This clone is a singleton in its sample. The J gene is TRBJ1-4, the V gene TRBV6-5; 7 bases are a match to TRBD1. V lost 3 bases and J lost 14; bases outside the gene matches: 9. Germline assignment: CDR1 MNHEY and CDR2 SVGAGI. This CDR3 region has 13 residues. The CDR3 bases are TGTGCCAGCAGTTATTACAGGGGAAGGAGTCTGTTTTTT. Amino acid sequence: CASSYYRGRSLFF.

V and J are TRBV4-3 and TRBJ2-1, with TRBD2 matching over 11 bases. This CDR3 has 15 amino acids. After removal of 3 bases from V and 6 bases from J, the junction contained 4 bases not matched to a gene. In germline, CDR1 is LGHNA, CDR2 YSLEER. The DNA of the CDR3 is TGCGCCAGCAGCCAGCTAGCGGGAGGTGTCAATGAGCAGTTCTTC. Amino acid sequence: CASSQLAGGVNEQFF.

This rearrangement joins TRBV19 to TRBJ2-1; 8 positions match TRBD2. V shed 6 bases and J 8 bases; nucleotides not matched to a gene: 6. This CDR3 is 13 amino acids long. Germline V gene lookup returns CDR1 LNHDA and CDR2 SQIVND (reference sequence). CDR3 DNA sequence: TGTGCCAGTAGCCGGGGGGGCGGGGATGAGCAGTTCTTC. Its protein is CASSRGGGDEQFF.

The genes are TRBV7-8 and TRBJ1-5; 10 nucleotides line up with TRBD1. The CDR3 contains 16 residues. Germline loops: CDR1 SGHVS, CDR2 FQNEAQ. The V and J ends lost 2 bases and 4 bases, in that order; junction bases with no gene match: 5. As DNA, the CDR3 is TGTGCCAGCAGCTTACGGGACAGGGGTATAAATCAGCCCCAGCATTTT. Its protein is CASSLRDRGINQPQHF.

This rearrangement joins TRBV5-4 to TRBJ2-7; D is undetermined. This CDR3 has 15 residues. Germline lookup yields CDR1 SGHNT and CDR2 YYREEE (reference sequence). V gave up 3 bases and J gave up 0 bases, with 13 bases separating them. The CDR3 spells CASSSPTASSYEQYF. The CDR3 DNA sequence: TGTGCCAGCAGCTCCCCGACTGCTAGCTCCTACGAGCAGTACTTC.

The V call is TRBV7-6, the J call TRBJ2-1; D is unclear. Germline V CDR1 and CDR2: SGHVS, FNYEAQ. The CDR3 runs 14 residues. Trimming took 5 bases from V and 0 from J, leaving 8 bases between them. In DNA, the CDR3 is TGTGCCAGCAGCCCCCCGAGCTCCTACAATGAGCAGTTCTTC. Its protein product is CASSPPSSYNEQFF.

V and J are TRBV19 and TRBJ1-3; 9 bases are a match to TRBD1. This CDR3 is 16 amino acids long. Losses at the gene ends were 4 bases for V and 4 bases for J; bases not matched to a gene: 8. The germline V gene has CDR1 LNHDA and CDR2 SQIVND (reference sequence). CDR3: CASSRDRVILGNTIYF. CDR3 DNA: TGTGCCAGTAGTAGGGACAGGGTGATCCTCGGAAACACCATATATTTT. The full variable domain, in which reference TRBV19 and TRBJ1-3 provide the parts outside the CDR3, is DGGITQSPKYLFRKEGQNVTLSCEQNLNHDAMYWYRQDPGQGLRLIYYSQIVNDFQKGDIAEGYSVSREKKESFPLTVTSAQKNPTAFYLCASSRDRVILGNTIYFGEGSWLTVV.

This chain links TRBV28 with TRBJ1-6; 9 positions match TRBD1. Per the germline V gene, CDR1 is MDHEN and CDR2 is SYDVKM. This CDR3 is 15 amino acids long. J was trimmed by 7 bases and V by 5 bases; bases with no gene match: 6. The CDR3 reads CASSGTGGVNSPLHF. In DNA form, the CDR3 reads TGTGCCAGCAGTGGAACAGGGGGCGTGAATTCACCCCTCCACTTT.

The chain is built from TRBV2 and TRBJ2-2, with D perhaps matching TRBD1 (5 bases). From germline, CDR1 is SNHLY and CDR2 FYNNEI. The length of the CDR3 is 11 residues. The V gene lost 5 bases and the J gene lost 11 bases, with 9 bases spanning the gap. The CDR3 here is CASSRQGELFF. CDR3 nucleotides: TGTGCCAGCAGTCGTCAGGGCGAGCTGTTTTTT.

This clone was seen once. This chain joins TRBV7-8 and TRBJ2-1, with 8 nucleotides matching TRBD2. Looked up from germline, CDR1 is SGHVS and CDR2 is FQNEAQ. V shed 1 base and J 5 bases; nucleotides not matched to a gene: 7. This CDR3 has 16 amino acids. This chain's CDR3 is CASSLGLAGGNNEQFF. DNA of the CDR3: TGTGCCAGCAGCTTAGGATTGGCGGGGGGCAACAATGAGCAGTTCTTC.

J is TRBJ2-3 and V is TRBV7-9; possible D gene TRBD2, 6 bases. In germline, CDR1 is SEHNR, CDR2 FQNEAQ (reference sequence). The CDR3 has 18 amino acids. V shed 2 bases and J shed 2 bases, with 20 bases lying between them. The CDR3 reads CASSLSFRRGADTDTQYF. CDR3 coding DNA: TGTGCCAGCAGCTTATCTTTTCGACGCGGGGCCGACACAGATACGCAGTATTTT.

V gene TRBV12-2 combines with J gene TRBJ2-5; the tabulated D call, TRBD2, remains unverified against the DNA. TRBV12-2 is tagged as a pseudogene. The CDR3 is 14 amino acids. CDR3 sequence (DNA): TGTGCAAGTCGGCCAGGGACTAGCGGGAGGACCCAGTACTTC. Amino acids: CASRPGTSGRTQYF.

The chain uses TRBV5-5 and TRBJ2-2, with a tentative D call TRBD2 (7 bases). Germline V CDR1 and CDR2: SGHKS, YYEKEE (reference sequence). V lost 0 bases and J lost 7, with 19 bases in between. The CDR3 loop spans 17 amino acids. CDR3 sequence: CASSLGAGATMGGELFF. CDR3 DNA sequence: TGTGCCAGCAGCTTGGGTGCGGGGGCCACCATGGGCGGGGAGCTGTTTTTT.

This clone came up once. J is TRBJ1-1 and V is TRBV4-1; 8 bases fit TRBD1. This CDR3 is 17 amino acids long. The J segment lost 10 bases and the V segment lost 1 base, leaving 17 bases of the junction unmatched. Germline CDR1 reads MGHRA; CDR2 reads YSYEKL. CDR3: CASSQGLTTGAGMRAFF. The CDR3 DNA reads TGCGCCAGCAGCCAAGGCCTAACGACAGGGGCCGGGATGAGAGCTTTCTTT.

This chain joins TRBV18 and TRBJ1-1, with D tentatively TRBD1 (5 bases). CDR1 and CDR2 from the germline V gene are KGHSH and LQKENI. This CDR3 has 13 residues. The V and J ends lost 6 bases and 5 bases respectively, with 13 bases between them. CDR3: CASSSSGRTEAFF. The CDR3 DNA reads as TGTGCCAGCTCCTCCTCAGGGCGGACTGAAGCTTTCTTT.

The chain links TRBV7-2 to TRBJ2-1; a weak D match, TRBD2 (6 bases). Germline-derived CDR1 and CDR2 are SGHTA and FQGNSA. V gave up 1 base and J gave up 2 bases, with 6 bases separating them. The CDR3 covers 14 residues. The CDR3 is CASSLGTTYNEQFF. The CDR3 nucleotides read TGTGCCAGCAGCTTAGGGACTACCTACAATGAGCAGTTCTTC.

V and J are TRBV6-2 or TRBV6-3 and TRBJ1-2, with 10 nucleotides matching TRBD1. The CDR3 loop spans 15 amino acids. Germline-derived CDR1 and CDR2 are MNHEY and SVGEGT. J lost 2 bases, V lost 5 bases, and 5 bases had no gene match. CDR3 in DNA: TGTGCCAGCAGTACTGGGGACAGGGGCAACTATGGCTACACCTTC. This encodes CASSTGDRGNYGYTF.

The J gene is TRBJ2-5, the V gene TRBV19; weak D call: TRBD1 (5 bases). The V and J ends lost 4 bases and 1 base respectively, with 7 bases between them. The CDR3 sequence is 13 residues long. CDR1 and CDR2 from the germline V gene are LNHDA and SQIVND (reference sequence). The CDR3: CASSTGAQETQYF. The CDR3 nucleotides are TGTGCCAGTAGTACTGGGGCCCAAGAGACCCAGTACTTC.